Given below is one T cell receptor (beta chain) in context. Its target is unknown. Described time point: blood 4 weeks post-SBRT, at nephrectomy. Stated treatment: 15 Gy SBRT to primary tumor, nephrectomy 4 weeks later. The record originates from a study of radiation and T cells in renal cell carcinoma. Study findings and constraints: Baseline intratumoral clonotype presence is unknown without pretreatment biopsies.

Sequenced by immunoSEQ multiplex PCR; TCRdb stores in-frame clones only, minus some. The table includes over 60,000 clones, around four fifths detected once. Trimming took 4 bases from V and 2 from J; bases not matched to a gene: 14. This CDR3 spans 18 amino acids. Germline V CDR1 and CDR2: KGHSH, LQKENI. The material was blood, obtained from a patient whose treatment included radiotherapy and nephrectomy. The chain is built from TRBV18 and TRBJ2-7, with 10 nucleotides matching TRBD1. The clonotype was recovered from an older woman with renal cell carcinoma. Here the CDR3 DNA reads TGTGCCAGCTCACTCCGGACAGGGGGAGTCGGGGACCCCTACGAGCAGTACTTC. This codes for CASSLRTGGVGDPYEQYF.